These 4 T cell receptor beta chains share one sample of origin, sequenced in a study of blood T cell repertoires in COVID-19. Profiling relied on immunoSEQ multiplex PCR, and the TCRdb table lists in-frame clones only, not all of them. The sample holds some 430,000 clones, less than 95% seen once. The sequenced sample consisted of PBMCs or T cells enriched from blood (not recorded which). These receptors originate from a man aged 18 to 30 who had recovered from COVID-19.

The V gene is TRBV5-1, the J gene TRBJ2-3; 7 nucleotides align to TRBD1. This CDR3 is built from 16 residues. Germline-derived CDR1 and CDR2 are SGHRS and YFSETQ. V shed 4 bases and J 2 bases; nucleotides not matched to a gene: 10. Written as DNA, the CDR3 is TGCGCCAGCAGCCCTTACAACAGGGGAAACACAGATACGCAGTATTTT. Its translation: CASSPYNRGNTDTQYF.

Comment on this clone: Other DNA sequences of this sample code for an identical CDR3. The chain combines TRBV11-2 with TRBJ1-2; the D is unclear. The V gene lost 0 bases and the J gene lost 2 bases, with 10 bases spanning the gap. Per the germline V gene, CDR1 is SGHAT and CDR2 is FQNNGV. The CDR3 loop spans 15 amino acids. The CDR3 protein is CASSLEFGENYGYTF. The CDR3 nucleotides read TGTGCCAGCAGCTTAGAGTTTGGAGAGAACTATGGCTACACCTTC. The whole variable domain, remainder taken from reference TRBV11-2 and TRBJ1-2, is EAGVAQSPRYKIIEKRQSVAFWCNPISGHATLYWYQQILGQGPKLLIQFQNNGVVDDSQLPKDRFSAERLKGVDSTLKIQPAKLEDSAVYLCASSLEFGENYGYTFGSGTRLTVV.

This clone was found many times. The rearrangement uses TRBV5-1 and TRBJ2-5, with TRBD1 matching over 8 bases. Per the germline V gene, CDR1 is SGHRS and CDR2 is YFSETQ. V was clipped by 3 bases and J by 5 bases; unmatched bases: 9. The CDR3 consists of 15 residues. The CDR3 protein is CASSWTGSGEETQYF. The CDR3 DNA reads as TGCGCCAGCAGCTGGACAGGGTCTGGGGAGGAGACCCAGTACTTC.

The chain has TRBV5-1 and TRBJ1-6; 8 bases match TRBD1. In germline, CDR1 is SGHRS, CDR2 YFSETQ. The CDR3 has 15 amino acids. V was clipped by 7 bases and J by 5 bases; unmatched bases: 8. The CDR3 sequence is CASGPGTGDNSPLHF. The CDR3 bases are TGCGCCAGCGGACCCGGGACAGGAGATAATTCACCCCTCCACTTT.